These 18 T cell receptor beta chains share one sample of origin, sequenced in a study of blood T cell repertoires in COVID-19. Sequenced by immunoSEQ multiplex PCR; TCRdb stores in-frame clones only, minus some. This table has a few hundred thousand clones, about 89% appearing once. The sample comprised peripheral blood. These receptors all stem from an older woman with acute or convalescent COVID-19.

CDR3 region: CASSPPPGQGVWETQYF. For the CDR3, the DNA is TGTGCCAGCAGCCCCCCGCCGGGACAGGGAGTTTGGGAGACCCAGTACTTC. The gene calls are TRBV6-2 or TRBV6-3 and TRBJ2-5; TRBD1 agrees at 9 bases. V was pared by 6 bases and J by 5 bases, with 16 bases of the junction left unmatched. Germline CDR1 and CDR2: MNHEY and SVGEGT. The CDR3 contains 17 residues.

This rearrangement joins TRBV24-1 to TRBJ1-5, with TRBD1 matching over 7 bases. Unmatched junction bases numbered 1, after V lost 8 bases and J lost 7 bases. The CDR3 totals 11 residues. CDR1 is KGHDR and CDR2 is SFDVKD in the germline V gene. The CDR3 region has the DNA TGTGCCACCACAGGGGGGCAGCCCCAGCATTTT. This sequence encodes CATTGGQPQHF.

The count of this clone is one. The chain uses TRBV7-2 and TRBJ2-3; 11 bases match TRBD2. The CDR3 has 17 residues. CDR1 is SGHTA, CDR2 FQGNSA, per germline. V dropped 4 bases and J dropped 7; count of bases not matched to a gene: 13. CDR3 nucleotides: TGTGCCAGCAGCTCCCGAGGGGCTAGCGGGGGGAAGAATACGCAGTATTTT. Its protein product is CASSSRGASGGKNTQYF.

The rearrangement joins TRBV27 to TRBJ2-7; 8 bases are shared with TRBD2. After removal of 8 bases from V and 4 bases from J, the junction contained 13 bases not matched to a gene. Germline V CDR1 and CDR2: MNHEY, SMNVEV (reference sequence). The CDR3 runs to 15 residues. The CDR3 protein is CASSSGRSHPYEQYF. In nucleotides, the CDR3 is TGTGCCAGCTCGAGCGGGAGATCCCATCCTTACGAGCAGTACTTC.

V is TRBV4-2 and J is TRBJ1-4; D possibly corresponds to TRBD1 (5 bases). V was clipped by 5 bases and J by 3 bases, with 10 bases between them. CDR1 is LGHNA and CDR2 is YNFKEQ in the germline V gene. The CDR3 is made up of 14 amino acids. The CDR3, as DNA: TGTGCCAGCAGCGTGGACATTGCTAATGAAAAACTGTTTTTT. Residues: CASSVDIANEKLFF.

CDR3 in DNA: TGTGCCAGCAGTGACGATACAGGGTTCTGGACCGGGGAGCTGTTTTTT. As protein: CASSDDTGFWTGELFF. This sequence joins TRBV2 and TRBJ2-2, with D maybe TRBD1 (6 bases). The germline gives CDR1 SNHLY, CDR2 FYNNEI. The CDR3 has 16 residues. V shed 3 bases and J shed 5 bases, with 16 bases lying between them.

The gene calls are TRBV18 and TRBJ2-1, with 9 nucleotides matching TRBD1. Germline CDR1 reads KGHSH; CDR2 reads LQKENI. After removal of 2 bases from V and 10 bases from J, the junction contained 6 bases not matched to a gene. The CDR3 covers 14 residues. CDR3 region: CASSPRGTGLEQFF. In DNA form, the CDR3 reads TGTGCCAGCTCACCAAGGGGGACAGGGCTAGAGCAGTTCTTC. The complete variable domain, with remaining parts taken from reference TRBV18 and TRBJ2-1, reads NAGVMQNPRHLVRRRGQEARLRCSPMKGHSHVYWYRQLPEEGLKFMVYLQKENIIDESGMPKERFSAEFPKEGPSILRIQQVVRGDSAAYFCASSPRGTGLEQFFGPGTRLTVL.

The chain carries TRBV15 and TRBJ1-5, with TRBD1 matching 8 bases. Losses at the gene ends were 8 bases for V and 5 bases for J; bases not matched to a gene: 8. Germline values: CDR1 LNHNV, CDR2 YYDKDF (reference sequence). The CDR3 has 14 residues. The CDR3 reads CATSLGQGDQPQHF. CDR3 coding DNA: TGTGCCACCTCCCTCGGACAGGGTGATCAGCCCCAGCATTTT.

The chain employs TRBV18 and TRBJ2-3, with 12 bases matching TRBD2. The CDR3 is 17 amino acids. The germline V gene encodes CDR1 KGHSH and CDR2 LQKENI. The junction had 7 bases not matched to a gene; V was cut back by 3 bases and J by 3 bases. The DNA of the CDR3 is TGTGCCAGCTCACCTCTGGCTAGCGGGGGGGCAACAGATACGCAGTATTTT. Residues: CASSPLASGGATDTQYF.

The chain recombines TRBV5-8 with TRBJ2-5; the D gene is possibly TRBD2 (6 bases). V dropped 10 bases and J dropped 4 bases, with 26 bases sitting between them. CDR3 length equals 16 residues. The germline V gene encodes CDR1 SGHTS and CDR2 YDEGEE. CDR3 in DNA: TGTGCCGGCCAGGACCCCCGAGGTGTCGGGGGAGAGACCCAGTACTTC. Amino acids: CAGQDPRGVGGETQYF. Together with reference TRBV5-8 and TRBJ2-5, the CDR3 gives the full variable domain: EAGVTQSPTHLIKTRGQQATLRCSPISGHTSVYWYQQALGLGLQFLLWYDEGEERNRGNFPPRFSGRQFPNYSSELNVNALELEDSALYLCAGQDPRGVGGETQYFGPGTRLLVL.

The V gene is TRBV3-1 (or the pseudogene TRBV3-2), the J gene TRBJ1-5; D is possibly TRBD1 (5 bases). The CDR3 extends over 16 amino acids. Germline CDR1 LGHDT, CDR2 YNNKEL (reference sequence). Deletions cut 0 bases from V and 7 bases from J, with 16 bases between. DNA for the CDR3: TGTGCCAGCAGCCAAGATAATCTGGCAGGGCGCCAGCCCCAGCATTTT. Amino acids: CASSQDNLAGRQPQHF.

V gene TRBV19 combines with J gene TRBJ1-6; 8 bases map to TRBD1. Germline CDR1 and CDR2: LNHDA and SQIVND (reference sequence). The junction had 10 bases not matched to a gene; V was cut back by 7 bases and J by 14 bases. CDR3 length: 13 amino acids. This CDR3 reads CASNRQGPAALHF. CDR3 DNA: TGTGCCAGTAATCGACAGGGGCCGGCAGCCCTCCACTTT.

J is TRBJ2-7 and V is TRBV30; D is possibly TRBD2 (6 bases). CDR3 size: 14 residues. Deletions cut 0 bases from V and 3 bases from J, with 12 bases between. Germline V gene sequence: CDR1 GTSNPN, CDR2 SVGIG (reference sequence). This chain's CDR3 is CAWSVGGAVYEQYF. For the CDR3, the DNA is TGTGCCTGGAGTGTAGGCGGGGCAGTCTACGAGCAGTACTTC. The full variable domain, in which reference TRBV30 and TRBJ2-7 provide the parts outside the CDR3, is SQTIHQWPATLVQPVGSPLSLECTVEGTSNPNLYWYRQAAGRGLQLLFYSVGIGQISSEVPQNLSASRPQDRQFILSSKKLLLSDSGFYLCAWSVGGAVYEQYFGPGTRLTVT.

V usage is TRBV6-1 and J usage is TRBJ2-1, with 13 bases that match TRBD2. Germline values: CDR1 MNHNS, CDR2 SASEGT. CDR3 length equals 18 residues. Trimming removed 0 bases from V and 4 bases from J; junction bases left unmatched: 6. As DNA, the CDR3 is TGTGCCAGCAGTGAAGCCCGGACTAGCGGGGGCCTATACAATGAGCAGTTCTTC. This sequence encodes CASSEARTSGGLYNEQFF.

The chain is built from TRBV6-1 and TRBJ2-1, with 7 positions matching TRBD1. The CDR3 consists of 17 residues. The germline V gene has CDR1 MNHNS and CDR2 SASEGT. Unmatched junction bases numbered 11, after V lost 3 bases and J lost 3 bases. The CDR3 DNA sequence: TGTGCCAGCAGTGATAACAGGGGCCAACTCCTCTACAATGAGCAGTTCTTC. It is translated as CASSDNRGQLLYNEQFF.

The chain has TRBV5-1 and TRBJ1-6; 11 nucleotides agree with TRBD1. The CDR3 loop spans 16 amino acids. Germline V gene lookup returns CDR1 SGHRS and CDR2 YFSETQ. After removal of 4 bases from V and 9 bases from J, the junction contained 9 bases not matched to a gene. CDR3 sequence reads: CASSITGTGGSSPLHF. The CDR3 nucleotides read TGCGCCAGCAGCATAACCGGGACAGGGGGGTCTTCACCCCTCCACTTT.

J is TRBJ2-7 and V is TRBV19; 7 nucleotides line up with TRBD1. V lost 4 bases to trimming and J lost 2 bases; unmatched junction nucleotides: 5. Germline loops: CDR1 LNHDA, CDR2 SQIVND (reference sequence). The CDR3 length is 14 residues. CDR3 residues: CASSTRQGPYEQYF. As DNA, the CDR3 is TGTGCCAGTAGTACCAGACAGGGACCCTACGAGCAGTACTTC.

This chain joins TRBV29-1 and TRBJ2-2, with 7 bases lining up with TRBD2. V gave up 6 bases and J gave up 6 bases; unmatched junction bases: 13. Germline lookup yields CDR1 SQVTM and CDR2 ANQGSEA. The CDR3 is 15 residues long. The CDR3 spells CSVLTGLVSAGELFF. CDR3 sequence (DNA): TGCAGCGTATTGACTGGACTAGTGAGCGCCGGGGAGCTGTTTTTT.